The rows below give T cell receptor beta chains drawn from one sample of a study of cytomegalovirus exposure and HLA in healthy donors. Using immunoSEQ multiplex PCR, the repertoire was profiled, and TCRdb retains in-frame clones only, with some absent. Of approximately 160,000 clones listed, roughly nine tenths are singletons. The sample taken for sequencing was PBMCs. The receptors derive from a woman in her late teens or twenties in good health and CMV-seropositive. CDR3s include the opening cysteine and the closing phenylalanine or tryptophan. D genes are given only for firm matches. Clone sizes are given selectively: once, few, many, or a class where the clone is expanded.

j_gene	v_gene	d_gene	abundance	CDR3nt	CDR3aa
TRBJ1-2	TRBV4-1	NA	NA	TGCGCCAGCAGCCAAGATTGGCGGAACTACTATGGCTACACCTTC	CASSQDWRNYYGYTF
TRBJ1-5	TRBV18	NA	few	TGTGCCAGCTCGTCAACAGGGTTAGAGCCCCAGCATTTT	CASSSTGLEPQHF
TRBJ1-1	TRBV9	TRBD1	NA	TGTGCCAGCAGCGTAGAATCTGGACAGGGGGGTAAGAGCACTGAAGCTTTCTTT	CASSVESGQGGKSTEAFF
TRBJ2-1	TRBV30	TRBD2	NA	TGTGCCTGGACCCCGGGGGGGAGCATGGGAAATGAGCAGTTCTTC	CAWTPGGSMGNEQFF
TRBJ2-1	TRBV19	NA	NA	TGTGCCAGTAGTATAGAGGGCGGGCCCATCCCCAATGAGCAGTTCTTC	CASSIEGGPIPNEQFF
TRBJ1-5	TRBV15	TRBD1	NA	TGTGCCACCAGCTACGCCGGGAGACAGGGGTATCAGCCCCAGCATTTT	CATSYAGRQGYQPQHF
TRBJ1-3	TRBV6-6	NA	NA	TGTGCCAGCAGCCTCCAGGGTAGTGGAAACACCATATATTTT	CASSLQGSGNTIYF
TRBJ2-3	TRBV7-9	TRBD1	NA	TGTGCCAGCAGCGCGGACAGGGGCACAGATACGCAGTATTTT	CASSADRGTDTQYF
TRBJ2-2	TRBV6-1	TRBD1	NA	TGTGCCAGCAGAGAAGGGACAGGGAACACCGGGGAGCTGTTTTTT	CASREGTGNTGELFF
TRBJ2-4	TRBV30	NA	NA	TGTGCCTGCGGGTCGGAGGTTACAAACATTCAGTACTTC	CACGSEVTNIQYF
TRBJ2-7	TRBV4-3	NA	NA	TGCGCCAGCAGCCAAGCGATCGGGAACTCCTACGAGCAGTACTTC	CASSQAIGNSYEQYF
TRBJ2-1	TRBV6-6	TRBD2	NA	TGTGCCAGCAGTTACTCGGGGGGGGAGCAGTTCTTC	CASSYSGGEQFF
TRBJ2-1	TRBV10-3	NA	NA	TGTGCCATCAGGACTACCCAAAAAAGCTCCTACAATGAGCAGTTCTTC	CAIRTTQKSSYNEQFF
TRBJ1-1	TRBV19	NA	NA	TGTGCCAGTAGTATGGGAACGGGGGTAGGGAACACTGAAGCTTTCTTT	CASSMGTGVGNTEAFF
TRBJ2-7	TRBV7-2	NA	NA	TGTGCCAGCAGCTTAGACGGGGACGAGCAGTACTTC	CASSLDGDEQYF
TRBJ1-4	TRBV2	TRBD1	NA	TGTGCCAGCGCGGGGGACAGGGGGCATGAAAAACTGTTTTTT	CASAGDRGHEKLFF
TRBJ2-7	TRBV5-4	TRBD2	NA	TGTGCCAGCAGCCCCGGACTAGCGGTGCAAGAAACCCAATACGAGCAGTACTTC	CASSPGLAVQETQYEQYF
TRBJ2-7	TRBV9	TRBD1	NA	TGTGCCAGCAGCGAGAACATTCAGGGGGACGAGCAGTACTTC	CASSENIQGDEQYF
TRBJ1-1	TRBV7-3	NA	NA	TGTGCCAGCAGCTTAACAGGGAGGGGGAACACTGAAGCTTTCTTT	CASSLTGRGNTEAFF
TRBJ2-5	TRBV4-2	TRBD2	NA	TGTGCCAGCAGCCAAGTGGGGGGAGGGCCCTCAGAGACCCAGTACTTC	CASSQVGGGPSETQYF
TRBJ2-1	TRBV18	NA	NA	TGTGCCAGCTCCATACAGGACCAAAGAATCAATGAGCAGTTCTTC	CASSIQDQRINEQFF
TRBJ2-6	TRBV27	TRBD2	NA	TGTGCCAGCAGGCCGGGGAGGGCAGGGGCCAACGTCCTGACTTTC	CASRPGRAGANVLTF
TRBJ2-7	TRBV23-1	NA	NA	TGCGCCAGCAGTCGGGGAGCGTGCGACGAGCAGTACTTC	CASSRGACDEQYF
TRBJ2-2	TRBV9	TRBD2	NA	TGTGCCAGCAGCGCTCTAGCGGGAGGATCCGGGGAGCTGTTTTTT	CASSALAGGSGELFF
TRBJ2-7	TRBV18	TRBD2	NA	TGTGCCAGCTCACCACGGGGGACTAGCGGGGACGAGCAGTACTTC	CASSPRGTSGDEQYF
TRBJ2-7	TRBV7-2	NA	NA	TGTGCCAGCAGCGCAACCCGGACTGTTGCCTCCTACGAGCAGTACTTC	CASSATRTVASYEQYF
TRBJ2-2	TRBV30	NA	NA	TGTGCCTGGAGAGGTAGGGGGTGGACCGGGGAGCTGTTTTTT	CAWRGRGWTGELFF
TRBJ2-7	TRBV6-6	TRBD2	NA	TGTGCCAGCAGTTACAAAGGCGCGGGAGCCTACGAGCAGTACTTC	CASSYKGAGAYEQYF
TRBJ1-1	TRBV6-5	NA	NA	TGTGCCAGCAGTTACTCGAGCAGGGGAACTGAAGCTTTCTTT	CASSYSSRGTEAFF
TRBJ2-6	TRBV7-9	NA	NA	TGTGCCAGCAGCCCCGATCAGGGGCAAGGGGCCAACGTCCTGACTTTC	CASSPDQGQGANVLTF
TRBJ2-3	TRBV7-9	NA	NA	TGTGCCAGCAGCTGGGTGGCGGTGGGCACAGATACGCAGTATTTT	CASSWVAVGTDTQYF
TRBJ1-5	TRBV7-3	NA	once	TGTGCCAGCAGCTTAATTGTCAGGGCCTGCAATCAGCCCCAGCATTTT	CASSLIVRACNQPQHF
TRBJ2-1	TRBV2	TRBD2	NA	TGTGCCAGCAGCCCATCTAGCGGGAGTTCTCTCTTC	CASSPSSGSSLF
TRBJ2-1	TRBV25-1	NA	NA	TGTGCCAGCAGTGAAGGGTGGGGAGCTTACAATGAGCAGTTCTTC	CASSEGWGAYNEQFF
TRBJ2-1	TRBV6-6	TRBD2	NA	TGTGCCAGCAGTGCGGGAGGGCCGGATGAGCAGTTCTTC	CASSAGGPDEQFF
TRBJ1-2	TRBV7-8	NA	NA	TGTGCCAGCATGACTATAACGGACGGACGATATGGCTACACCTTC	CASMTITDGRYGYTF
TRBJ2-7	TRBV30	TRBD2	NA	TGTGCCTGGAGAAGGACTAGCATTGACGAGCAGTACTTC	CAWRRTSIDEQYF
TRBJ2-1	TRBV5-4	NA	NA	TGTGCCAGCAGCGGAACTAGCTTGAGCTCCTACAATGAGCAGTTCTTC	CASSGTSLSSYNEQFF
TRBJ2-3	TRBV2	NA	NA	TGTGCCAGCAGTTTATCGGGTGACACGCAGTATTTT	CASSLSGDTQYF
TRBJ1-4	TRBV15	NA	NA	TGTGCCACCAGCGGGGAGGGACTAACTCATGAAAAACTGTTTTTT	CATSGEGLTHEKLFF
TRBJ1-2	TRBV30	TRBD1	NA	TGTGCCTACAGCCAGGGGGTCTATGGCTACACCTTC	CAYSQGVYGYTF
TRBJ1-3	TRBV9	TRBD1	NA	TGTGCCAGCAGCGTAGAGGGGGCCGGGAACACCATATATTTT	CASSVEGAGNTIYF
TRBJ2-7	TRBV11-2	NA	NA	TGTGCCAGCAGCTTAGAGTGGGTACAGGGCAACGAGCAGTACTTC	CASSLEWVQGNEQYF
TRBJ2-1	TRBV28	TRBD1	NA	TGTGCCAGCAGTTTAAGGGCAGGGGGTGAGCAGTTCTTC	CASSLRAGGEQFF
TRBJ2-5	TRBV7-7	NA	NA	TGTGCTAGCAGCTTAGCGGCGGGACAAGAGACCCAGTACTTC	CASSLAAGQETQYF
TRBJ2-5	TRBV5-1	NA	once	TGCGCCAGCAGAACAGGGATAGAGACCCAGTACTTC	CASRTGIETQYF
TRBJ2-3	TRBV9	NA	NA	TGTGCCAGCAGCGTAGCTGCCGGGAGTGGAGATACGCAGTATTTT	CASSVAAGSGDTQYF
TRBJ2-2	TRBV5-1	TRBD2	NA	TGCGCCAGCAGCTTGCCTAGCGGGAGCTACGGGGAGCTGTTTTTT	CASSLPSGSYGELFF
TRBJ2-5	TRBV29-1	TRBD1	NA	TGCAGCGGCATGGGACAGGCACAAGAGACCCAGTACTTC	CSGMGQAQETQYF
TRBJ2-5	TRBV21-1	NA	NA	TGTGCCAGCAGCAACAAAGGGGAGGGGCGAGGAGAGACCCAGTACTTC	CASSNKGEGRGETQYF
TRBJ2-5	TRBV2	NA	few	TGTGCCAGCAGTGAGGACCTTGGACAGTTAGAGACCCAGTACTTC	CASSEDLGQLETQYF
TRBJ2-4	TRBV19	NA	NA	TGTGCCAGTAGTAGGGCAGAAAACATTCAGTACTTC	CASSRAENIQYF
TRBJ1-2	TRBV4-3	TRBD1	NA	TGCGCCAGCAGCCTTAACCCGGGACAGGGGGCGTTCTTGTACACCTTC	CASSLNPGQGAFLYTF
TRBJ2-3	TRBV4-2	NA	NA	TGTGCCAGCAGCCTGGTGGGAGCGGACACAGATACGCAGTATTTT	CASSLVGADTDTQYF
TRBJ2-5	TRBV29-1	TRBD1	NA	TGCAGCCTCCTGGGACAGGGGCAGACCCAGTACTTC	CSLLGQGQTQYF